Listed here are 2 T cell receptor beta chains from one sample, sequenced in a study of CXCR3-negative and CXCR3-positive naive CD8 T cells. Study conclusions and caveats: The study found more hydrophobic TRB CDR3s in CXCR3-positive naive cells than in CXCR3-negative naive cells.

The authors prepared UMI-labeled TRB cDNA libraries by 5' RACE. TCRdb re-called the 5' RACE reads and catalogs CDR3 proteins one per entry, DNA excluded. The sample's table shows some 140,000 distinct CDR3 sequences. Their antigens remain unidentified. The source material was naive CXCR3+ CD8+ T cells from blood. The subset here: CD45RO-CCR7+CD27+CD95- naive CD8+ T cells expressing CXCR3 (TNR3+). These receptor sequences come from a human donor in good health. Some clones in this sample may be carry-over from other donors' samples.

The CDR3 sequence is CASSYGILAGGNNEQFF. The J gene is TRBJ2-1, the V gene TRBV6-5; there is no DNA to check the TCRdb D call of TRBD2. This CDR3 spans 17 amino acids. Germline V lookup: CDR1 MNHEY, CDR2 SVGAGI.

CDR3 region: CSVEVQGIPYEQYF. V gene TRBV29-1 combines with J gene TRBJ2-7; the TCRdb call, TRBD1, lacks DNA for checking. The CDR3 consists of 14 residues. CDR1 and CDR2 from the germline V gene are SQVTM and ANQGSEA.